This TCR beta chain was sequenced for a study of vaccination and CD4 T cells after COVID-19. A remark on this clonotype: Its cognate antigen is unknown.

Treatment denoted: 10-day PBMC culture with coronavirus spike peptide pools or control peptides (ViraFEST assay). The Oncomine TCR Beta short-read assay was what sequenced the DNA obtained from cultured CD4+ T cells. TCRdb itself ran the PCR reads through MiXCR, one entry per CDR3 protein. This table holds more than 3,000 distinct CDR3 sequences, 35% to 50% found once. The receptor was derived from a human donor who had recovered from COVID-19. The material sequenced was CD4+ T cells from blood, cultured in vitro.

The DNA for the CDR3 is TGTGCCAGCAGTGAACACAGCAATCAGCCCCAGCATTTT. Translated, it gives CASSEHSNQPQHF. V and J are TRBV2 and TRBJ1-5; D gene uncertain. V was cut by 2 bases and J by 1 base, with 3 bases left in between. Germline loops: CDR1 SNHLY, CDR2 FYNNEI. The length of the CDR3 is 13 residues.